This note documents a single T cell receptor beta chain sequence. The data stem from a study of blood T cell repertoires in COVID-19. Whole-study context: Both acute and convalescent COVID-19 samples were obtained from the United States, Italy and Spain.

The repertoire was sequenced with immunoSEQ multiplex PCR; TCRdb's copy has only in-frame clones and lacks some. Of about 160,000 clones listed, 85% are singletons. V was clipped by 8 bases and J by 0 bases, with 8 bases between them. CDR3 length: 14 amino acids. Per germline, CDR1 MDHEN and CDR2 SYDVKM. The chain combines TRBV28 with TRBJ1-6; no firm D call. The TCR was taken from a human donor with acute or convalescent COVID-19. The donor label of this sample is uncertain. Sequenced input: peripheral blood. Here the CDR3 reads CASQSGSYNSPLHF. For the CDR3, the DNA is TGTGCCAGCCAGTCAGGCTCCTATAATTCACCCCTCCACTTT. The variable domain in full, completed from reference TRBV28 and TRBJ1-6, reads DVKVTQSSRYLVKRTGEKVFLECVQDMDHENMFWYRQDPGLGLRLIYFSYDVKMKEKGDIPEGYSVSREKKERFSLILESASTNQTSMYLCASQSGSYNSPLHFGNGTRLTVT.